This T cell receptor beta chain appears in the sequencing data of a study of regulatory T cells in long-lasting Graves disease. Study-wide results and caveats: When disease was persistent, TRBV28, TRBJ1-2 and TRBJ2-5 were the favored segments. Persistent patients shared 2,500 to 3,000 public clonotypes among themselves. Newly diagnosed patients shared fewer, at nearly 1,000.

Building the TCR beta libraries relied on iRepertoire HTBI primers, and CDR3 regions underwent Arm-PCR. TCRdb reprocessed the multiplex PCR reads with MiXCR, giving one entry per CDR3 protein. The sample has hundreds of thousands of distinct CDR3 sequences; roughly 15% are singletons. Time point reported: newly diagnosed GD, antithyroid drugs for less than 3 months. RNA isolated from PBMCs was used to make the TCR library. Germline values: CDR1 MDHEN, CDR2 SYDVKM. V lost 7 bases, J lost 3 bases, and 13 bases stayed unmatched. This CDR3 spans 16 amino acids. This clonotype came up many times. Its specificity is not known. This sample was shared with a second study, whose subject was T cells in Graves' hyperthyroidism and ophthalmopathy.

This chain links TRBV28 with TRBJ2-7, with 9 positions matching TRBD1. The clonotype was recovered from a woman aged 25 to 39 with Graves disease. Sequences were derived from peripheral blood mononuclear cells (PBMCs), sampled at new diagnosis, from a patient treated with antithyroid drugs. The CDR3 DNA sequence: TGTGCCAGCACGGTCAACGGGGACAGGGCGGGCTACGAGCAGTACTTC. This sequence encodes CASTVNGDRAGYEQYF.